This passage covers 30 T cell receptor beta chains from one sample sequenced in a study of T cell responses to AZD1222 COVID-19 vaccine. Measured with immunoSEQ multiplex PCR; TCRdb has only the in-frame clones, and not every one. The sample yields 150,000 to 200,000 clones, roughly 92% seen once. Sequences were derived from peripheral blood, sampled on day 0 of AZD1222 vaccination. The receptors were gathered from an adult in good health.

The chain is built from TRBV6-2 or TRBV6-3 and TRBJ1-5, with D possibly matching TRBD1 (5 bases). The V gene lost 4 bases and the J gene lost 7 bases, with 14 bases spanning the gap. Germline V gene sequence: CDR1 MNHEY, CDR2 SVGEGT. This CDR3 contains 14 residues. The DNA of the CDR3 is TGTGCCAGCAGTTCGGGGCAACGAGGGCAGCCCCAGCATTTT. It codes for CASSSGQRGQPQHF.

The rearrangement uses TRBV6-6 and TRBJ1-3; possible D gene TRBD1, 6 bases. The length of the CDR3 is 15 residues. Trimming cost V 2 bases and J 0 bases, with 8 bases left between them. Germline assignment: CDR1 MNHNY and CDR2 SVGAGI (reference sequence). CDR3 sequence: CASSYPTGSGNTIYF. The CDR3 coding sequence is TGTGCCAGCAGTTACCCGACAGGCTCTGGAAACACCATATATTTT.

V gene TRBV7-9 combines with J gene TRBJ1-2; D is unclear. CDR1 and CDR2 from the germline V gene are SEHNR and FQNEAQ (reference sequence). This CDR3 is 19 amino acids long. Trimming took off 2 bases at V and 0 bases at J, with 22 bases between the two ends. CDR3: CASSLYYGSGAGSNYGYTF. CDR3 DNA sequence: TGTGCCAGCAGCTTATATTATGGGTCCGGCGCCGGCTCTAACTATGGCTACACCTTC.

The chain employs TRBV5-1 and TRBJ2-7, with 12 bases fitting TRBD2. Germline CDR1 SGHRS, CDR2 YFSETQ. There are 15 residues in the CDR3. J lost 1 base, V lost 5 bases, and 4 bases had no gene match. CDR3 nucleotides: TGCGCCAGCAGATTAACTAGCGGGGGGTCCTACGAGCAGTACTTC. Its protein is CASRLTSGGSYEQYF.

This clone occurred a few times. V gene TRBV7-9 combines with J gene TRBJ2-1, with TRBD2 identical over 9 bases. Germline V lookup: CDR1 SEHNR, CDR2 FQNEAQ (reference sequence). Trimming took 5 bases from V and 15 from J; bases not matched to a gene: 20. The CDR3 covers 16 residues. The CDR3, as DNA: TGTGCCAGCAGCCCCGGAGCTGGCGGGGGGGACACTGCACGGTTCTTC. It yields the protein CASSPGAGGGDTARFF. The full variable domain, with the rest looked up from reference TRBV7-9 and TRBJ2-1, is DTGVSQNPRHKITKRGQNVTFRCDPISEHNRLYWYRQTLGQGPEFLTYFQNEAQLEKSRLLSDRFSAERPKGSFSTLEIQRTEQGDSAMYLCASSPGAGGGDTARFFGPGTRLTVL.

The chain links TRBV27 to TRBJ2-5; TRBD1 matches 8 bases. Germline assignment: CDR1 MNHEY and CDR2 SMNVEV (reference sequence). The CDR3 sequence is 14 residues long. With 6 bases clipped from V and 9 bases from J, the junction kept 12 bases outside the gene matches. CDR3 region: CASSPGGPSEAQYF. Here the CDR3 DNA reads TGTGCCAGCAGCCCAGGGGGCCCCTCGGAGGCCCAGTACTTC.

The J gene is TRBJ1-4, the V gene TRBV2, with a possible D match to TRBD1 (6 bases). CDR3 size: 16 residues. Germline V gene lookup returns CDR1 SNHLY and CDR2 FYNNEI. Trimming cost V 9 bases and J 4 bases, with 21 bases left between them. Here the CDR3 reads CASSLNWGHGNEKLFF. For the CDR3, the DNA is TGTGCCAGTAGTTTGAACTGGGGGCACGGTAATGAAAAACTGTTTTTT.

This clone was detected a few times. The V and J genes are TRBV5-1 and TRBJ2-1; D may match TRBD1 or TRBD2 (5 bases each). V was pared by 4 bases and J by 0 bases, with 11 bases between. This CDR3 comprises 15 residues. Germline CDR1 is SGHRS and CDR2 is YFSETQ. CDR3 region: CASSPGQVSYNEQFF. DNA for the CDR3: TGCGCCAGCAGCCCGGGGCAGGTCTCCTACAATGAGCAGTTCTTC.

V is TRBV6-5 and J is TRBJ1-3; maybe TRBD1 (5 bases). V was clipped by 8 bases and J by 3 bases, with 8 bases between them. This CDR3 spans 12 amino acids. CDR1 is MNHEY and CDR2 is SVGAGI in the germline V gene. The CDR3 is CASFGGGNTIYF. The CDR3 DNA follows: TGTGCCAGCTTCGGGGGTGGAAACACCATATATTTT.

The gene calls are TRBV2 and TRBJ1-3; D is possibly TRBD1 (6 bases). V was clipped by 3 bases and J by 7 bases, with 13 bases between them. The CDR3 runs 14 residues. Germline V gene sequence: CDR1 SNHLY, CDR2 FYNNEI. The CDR3 loop reads CASSDPGQTNTIYF. The CDR3 DNA is TGTGCCAGCAGTGATCCGGGACAAACGAACACCATATATTTT. Based on the CDR3 plus reference TRBV2 and TRBJ1-3, the full variable domain is EPEVTQTPSHQVTQMGQEVILRCVPISNHLYFYWYRQILGQKVEFLVSFYNNEISEKSEIFDDQFSVERPDGSNFTLKIRSTKLEDSAMYFCASSDPGQTNTIYFGEGSWLTVV.

The V call is TRBV19, the J call TRBJ1-5, with D uncertain. This CDR3 has 15 residues. Germline CDR1 reads LNHDA; CDR2 reads SQIVND (reference sequence). The germline V and J ends were trimmed by 3 bases and 5 bases, with 14 bases remaining between them. The CDR3 DNA follows: TGTGCCAGTAGTATCGGAGAGGGAGGGTATCAGCCCCAGCATTTT. Amino acids: CASSIGEGGYQPQHF.

This rearrangement joins TRBV2 to TRBJ1-5, with TRBD1 matching over 8 bases. Germline CDR1 reads SNHLY; CDR2 reads FYNNEI. This CDR3 has 17 residues. Unmatched junction bases numbered 9, after V lost 3 bases and J lost 2 bases. The CDR3 here is CASSETFRGRRNQPQHF. CDR3 nucleotide sequence: TGTGCCAGCAGTGAGACGTTCAGGGGGCGACGCAATCAGCCCCAGCATTTT.

The V gene is TRBV29-1, the J gene TRBJ1-1, with no clear D. This CDR3 has 11 residues. Per the germline V gene, CDR1 is SQVTM and CDR2 is ANQGSEA. V shed 7 bases and J shed 1 base, with 7 bases lying between them. Here the CDR3 DNA reads TGCAGCGGCCGAGGGAACACTGAAGCTTTCTTT. It codes for CSGRGNTEAFF.

This chain uses TRBV19 with TRBJ1-2; weak D call: TRBD1 (5 bases). The CDR3 spans 12 residues. Trimming cost V 6 bases and J 2 bases, with 7 bases left between them. Looked up from germline, CDR1 is LNHDA and CDR2 is SQIVND (reference sequence). CDR3 coding DNA: TGTGCCAGTAGCTACAGGAACTATGGCTACACCTTC. It encodes CASSYRNYGYTF. The variable domain in full, completed from reference TRBV19 and TRBJ1-2, reads DGGITQSPKYLFRKEGQNVTLSCEQNLNHDAMYWYRQDPGQGLRLIYYSQIVNDFQKGDIAEGYSVSREKKESFPLTVTSAQKNPTAFYLCASSYRNYGYTFGSGTRLTVV.

This clone was counted ten times or more. The chain couples TRBV7-8 to TRBJ2-3; 9 nucleotides agree with TRBD2. The CDR3 is 16 residues long. Germline CDR1 and CDR2: SGHVS and FQNEAQ. The trim removed 7 bases at V and 1 base at J, leaving 9 bases unmatched. CDR3 DNA sequence: TGTGCCAGCACCTTTGGGATAGCGGGGGGCACAGATACGCAGTATTTT. This codes for CASTFGIAGGTDTQYF. Together with reference TRBV7-8 and TRBJ2-3, the CDR3 gives the full variable domain: GAGVSQSPRYKVAKRGQDVALRCDPISGHVSLFWYQQALGQGPEFLTYFQNEAQLDKSGLPSDRFFAERPEGSVSTLKIQRTQQEDSAVYLCASTFGIAGGTDTQYFGPGTRLTVL.

This clone was seen a handful of times. J is TRBJ2-5 and V is TRBV4-3; 9 bases match TRBD2. Trimming removed 2 bases from V and 1 base from J; junction bases left unmatched: 2. CDR3 size: 15 residues. CDR1 and CDR2 from the germline V gene are LGHNA and YSLEER. The CDR3 reads CASSQQAGGQETQYF. CDR3 coding DNA: TGCGCCAGCAGCCAACAAGCGGGGGGCCAAGAGACCCAGTACTTC.

The gene calls are TRBV19 and TRBJ1-2, with no clear D. In germline, CDR1 is LNHDA, CDR2 SQIVND (reference sequence). This CDR3 region has 15 residues. With 5 bases removed from V and 4 bases from J, the gap between germline ends came to 17 bases. The CDR3 DNA is TGTGCCAGTAGTTCCTCCCTAGCGGGGAGCTATGGCTACACCTTC. It encodes CASSSSLAGSYGYTF. Combining the CDR3 with reference TRBV19 and TRBJ1-2 gives the whole variable domain DGGITQSPKYLFRKEGQNVTLSCEQNLNHDAMYWYRQDPGQGLRLIYYSQIVNDFQKGDIAEGYSVSREKKESFPLTVTSAQKNPTAFYLCASSSSLAGSYGYTFGSGTRLTVV.

The chain links TRBV27 to TRBJ1-6, with a possible D match to TRBD1 (6 bases). V lost 2 bases and J 6 bases, leaving 8 bases between the germline ends. This CDR3 contains 14 residues. Germline CDR1 reads MNHEY; CDR2 reads SMNVEV (reference sequence). The DNA for the CDR3 is TGTGCCAGCAGTTTAACAGGGACTAATTCACCCCTCCACTTT. It specifies CASSLTGTNSPLHF.

J is TRBJ1-1 and V is TRBV3-1 (or the pseudogene TRBV3-2); D is uncertain. This CDR3 has 14 amino acids. V lost 1 base and J 4 bases, leaving 10 bases between the germline ends. Germline-derived CDR1 and CDR2 are LGHDT and YNNKEL (reference sequence). The CDR3 DNA follows: TGTGCCAGCAGCCAAGCTCCGGGAGGCACTGAAGCTTTCTTT. Its translation is CASSQAPGGTEAFF.

This clone was seen once. This rearrangement joins TRBV11-1 to TRBJ1-1; no clear D. The CDR3 covers 15 residues. Per the germline V gene, CDR1 is SGHAT and CDR2 is FQDESV (reference sequence). V lost 3 bases and J lost 4, with 15 bases in between. The CDR3 protein is CASSFGSGRSTEAFF. CDR3 nucleotide sequence: TGTGCCAGCAGCTTCGGTTCCGGTAGGAGCACTGAAGCTTTCTTT.

This chain joins TRBV5-5 and TRBJ2-2; D is possibly TRBD2 (5 bases). The CDR3 runs 16 residues. The germline V gene has CDR1 SGHKS and CDR2 YYEKEE (reference sequence). V was clipped by 2 bases and J by 5 bases, with 16 bases between them. The CDR3 sequence: CASSFSGRLDTGELFF. DNA for the CDR3: TGTGCCAGCAGCTTCAGCGGCCGATTAGATACCGGGGAGCTGTTTTTT. Together with reference TRBV5-5 and TRBJ2-2, the CDR3 gives the full variable domain: DAGVTQSPTHLIKTRGQQVTLRCSPISGHKSVSWYQQVLGQGPQFIFQYYEKEERGRGNFPDRFSARQFPNYSSELNVNALLLGDSALYLCASSFSGRLDTGELFFGEGSRLTVL.

The genes are TRBV10-2 and TRBJ2-1, with D perhaps matching TRBD2 (5 bases). The CDR3 sequence is 17 residues long. Looked up from germline, CDR1 is WSHSY and CDR2 is SAAADI. V lost 3 bases, J lost 2 bases, and 17 bases lay in between. In nucleotides, the CDR3 is TGCGCCAGCAGTGATGTGTTGGGCGCGGGTCCCTACAATGAGCAGTTCTTC. It encodes CASSDVLGAGPYNEQFF.

V and J are TRBV19 and TRBJ2-3; D is undetermined. The CDR3 is 15 residues long. Germline CDR1 is LNHDA and CDR2 is SQIVND (reference sequence). V shed 1 base and J shed 4 bases, with 12 bases lying between them. In nucleotides, the CDR3 is TGTGCCAGTAGTATAGGGCCCTCCCTCCCAGATACGCAGTATTTT. This encodes CASSIGPSLPDTQYF.

V and J are TRBV5-6 and TRBJ2-5; a possible D gene is TRBD2 (5 bases). Germline lookup yields CDR1 SGHDT and CDR2 YYEEEE. This CDR3 is 14 amino acids long. With 0 bases removed from V and 1 base from J, the gap between germline ends came to 7 bases. As DNA, the CDR3 is TGTGCCAGCAGCTTGGGGGAGACCCAAGAGACCCAGTACTTC. It codes for CASSLGETQETQYF.

The chain links TRBV7-3 to TRBJ2-2; 15 bases agree with TRBD2. CDR3 size: 18 residues. Unmatched junction bases numbered 9, after V lost 5 bases and J lost 5 bases. In germline, CDR1 is SGHTA, CDR2 FQGTGA. The CDR3, as DNA: TGTGCCAGCAGCCAACCGGGGACTAGCGGGGGGTGGACCGGGGAGCTGTTTTTT. This sequence encodes CASSQPGTSGGWTGELFF.

This clone was seen only a few times. The chain links TRBV2 to TRBJ1-5; the match to TRBD1 covers 9 bases. CDR3 length: 16 amino acids. Germline values: CDR1 SNHLY, CDR2 FYNNEI. The V and J ends lost 6 bases and 0 bases, in that order; junction bases with no gene match: 6. The CDR3 bases are TGTGCCAGCAGGCCCCGGGGACAGGGTAGCAATCAGCCCCAGCATTTT. It is translated as CASRPRGQGSNQPQHF. The whole variable domain, filled in from reference TRBV2 and TRBJ1-5, reads EPEVTQTPSHQVTQMGQEVILRCVPISNHLYFYWYRQILGQKVEFLVSFYNNEISEKSEIFDDQFSVERPDGSNFTLKIRSTKLEDSAMYFCASRPRGQGSNQPQHFGDGTRLSIL.

This chain joins TRBV5-1 and TRBJ1-1, with D possibly TRBD1 on 5 matching bases. From germline, CDR1 is SGHRS and CDR2 YFSETQ. V dropped 2 bases and J dropped 1 base, with 12 bases sitting between them. This CDR3 contains 15 residues. CDR3 sequence (DNA): TGCGCCAGCAGCTTAACAACTGGACAGAACACTGAAGCTTTCTTT. Protein product: CASSLTTGQNTEAFF. Complete variable domain (other parts from reference TRBV5-1 and TRBJ1-1): KAGVTQTPRYLIKTRGQQVTLSCSPISGHRSVSWYQQTPGQGLQFLFEYFSETQRNKGNFPGRFSGRQFSNSRSEMNVSTLELGDSALYLCASSLTTGQNTEAFFGQGTRLTVV.

The V and J genes are TRBV28 and TRBJ1-1; no firm D call. Germline V CDR1 and CDR2: MDHEN, SYDVKM. V gave up 6 bases and J gave up 3 bases, with 11 bases separating them. The length of the CDR3 is 13 residues. CDR3: CASREVIYTEAFF. In nucleotides, the CDR3 is TGTGCCAGCAGGGAGGTGATTTACACTGAAGCTTTCTTT.

The chain recombines TRBV6-5 with TRBJ2-7; the match to TRBD1 covers 9 bases. This CDR3 has 15 amino acids. Germline loops: CDR1 MNHEY, CDR2 SVGAGI. J lost 3 bases, V lost 0 bases, and 3 bases had no gene match. CDR3 region: CASSYSSGQGYEQYF. The DNA for the CDR3 is TGTGCCAGCAGTTACTCGTCGGGACAGGGCTACGAGCAGTACTTC.

The chain combines TRBV4-1 with TRBJ1-2; weak D call: TRBD1 (6 bases). Trimming took 0 bases from V and 6 from J, leaving 14 bases between them. Per germline, CDR1 MGHRA and CDR2 YSYEKL. The CDR3 consists of 15 residues. The CDR3 is CASSQDRRQVDGYTF. The DNA of the CDR3 is TGCGCCAGCAGCCAAGATCGGAGACAGGTGGATGGCTACACCTTC.